This T cell receptor (beta chain) stems from a study of Tregs in tolerant kidney transplant recipients. The study's findings and limits: Tregs expanded with activated donor B cells seemed most donor-specific.

The CDR3 extends over 15 amino acids. CDR1 is SGDLS and CDR2 is YYNGEE in the germline V gene. The V and J ends lost 0 bases and 2 bases respectively, with 9 bases between them. In regard to this clone: Its antigen remains unidentified.

Related graft donors supplied nonmyeloablative bone marrow transplants, and mixed chimerism was transient. Unstimulated Tregs (CD4+CD25+CD127-) and CD4+CD25- non-Tregs were sorted from PBMCs. Clones were sequenced by immunoSEQ multiplex PCR, and TCRdb holds only the in-frame ones, with some missing. The sample carries about 64,000 clones, 87% recorded once. The receptor was isolated from a human patient who received a combined kidney and bone marrow transplant. Some of the T cells might come from the graft donor. The V and J genes are TRBV9 and TRBJ2-1; tentatively, D is TRBD2 (5 bases). Sequenced here: CD4+ T cells from blood (PBMCs), sampled 6 months after the transplant. The CDR3 DNA reads as TGTGCCAGCAGCGTAGTCGGGGAAACCTACAATGAGCAGTTCTTC. Translated, it gives CASSVVGETYNEQFF.